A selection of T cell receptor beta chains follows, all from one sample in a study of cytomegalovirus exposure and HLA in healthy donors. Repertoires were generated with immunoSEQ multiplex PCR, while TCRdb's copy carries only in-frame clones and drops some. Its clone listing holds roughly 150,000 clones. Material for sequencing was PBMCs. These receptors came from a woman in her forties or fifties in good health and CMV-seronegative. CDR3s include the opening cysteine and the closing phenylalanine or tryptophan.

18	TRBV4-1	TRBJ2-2	CASSQGLIAGGPNGELFF
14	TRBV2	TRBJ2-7	CASSELGQGYEQYF
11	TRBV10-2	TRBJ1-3	CATGTGNTIYF
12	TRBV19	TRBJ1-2	CAISNGRGGYTF
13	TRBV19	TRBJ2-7	CASSYGTVYEQYF
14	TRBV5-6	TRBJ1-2	CASSQDRRGYGYTF
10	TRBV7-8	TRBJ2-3	CASSIDTQYF
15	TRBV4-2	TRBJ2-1	CASSQANSLNNEQFF
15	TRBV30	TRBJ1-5	CAWSAQGGRGQPQHF
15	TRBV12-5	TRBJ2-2	CASGLGQGNTGELFF
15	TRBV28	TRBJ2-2	CASNTAGQGAGELFF
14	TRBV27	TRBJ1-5	CASSQPGENQPQHF
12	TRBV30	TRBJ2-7	CAWSVHGGEQYF
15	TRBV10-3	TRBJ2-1	CAIRYSGSPYNEQFF
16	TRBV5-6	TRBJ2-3	CASSLVLAGVTDTQYF
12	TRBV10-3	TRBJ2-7	CAISQGADEQYF
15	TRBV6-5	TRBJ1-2	CASSYSGGQVYGYTF
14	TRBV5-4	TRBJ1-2	CASSEGRGAFGYTF
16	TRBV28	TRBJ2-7	CASTRTGLLFSYEQYF
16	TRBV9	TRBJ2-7	CASSVATHGTGSEQYF
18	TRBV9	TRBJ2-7	CASSTGLGIGTGGHEQYF
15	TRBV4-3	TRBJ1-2	CASSQDPGGGQGYTF
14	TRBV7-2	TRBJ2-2	CASSLAGTFGELFF
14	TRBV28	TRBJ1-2	CASGEEGSGNGYTF
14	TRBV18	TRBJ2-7	CASSPAGAENEQYF
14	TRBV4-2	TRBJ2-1	CASSQDWQYNEQFF
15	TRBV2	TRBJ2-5	CASSAAPTSGSTQYF